A single sample is the source of the 12 T cell receptor beta chains below, sequenced in a study of T-cell reconstitution after alpha-beta-depleted transplantation in children. Unique molecular identifiers featured in how the TCRbeta library was prepared. MiXCR was run by TCRdb on the PCR reads, yielding one entry per CDR3 protein. Of 200,000 or so distinct CDR3 sequences listed, around 5.9% are singletons. The sample was PBMCs, taken before TCRalphabeta/CD19-depleted stem cell transplant. These receptors were obtained from a girl less than two years old with combined immunodeficiency, due to receive a stem cell transplant.

This clonotype appeared many times. V usage is TRBV12-3 or TRBV12-4 and J usage is TRBJ2-2; D may be TRBD2 (5 bases). This CDR3 comprises 15 residues. The V end was cut by 6 bases, the J end by 7 bases, with 18 bases between. CDR3 residues: CASSSSLTSVGELFF. The CDR3 region has the DNA TGTGCCAGCAGCAGTTCGCTCACTAGTGTCGGGGAGCTGTTTTTT.

This clonotype was recorded at least ten times. This chain uses TRBV7-9 with TRBJ2-2; TRBD2 agrees at 14 bases. The CDR3 is made up of 16 amino acids. The germline CDR1 and CDR2 sequences are SEHNR and FQNEAQ (reference sequence). J lost 7 bases, V lost 5 bases, and 6 bases had no gene match. The CDR3 region is CASSPPGLAGGGELFF. The CDR3 DNA follows: TGTGCCAGCAGCCCCCCCGGACTAGCGGGGGGCGGGGAGCTGTTTTTT. The complete variable domain, with remaining parts taken from reference TRBV7-9 and TRBJ2-2, reads DTGVSQNPRHKITKRGQNVTFRCDPISEHNRLYWYRQTLGQGPEFLTYFQNEAQLEKSRLLSDRFSAERPKGSFSTLEIQRTEQGDSAMYLCASSPPGLAGGGELFFGEGSRLTVL.

This clonotype came up many times. The chain is built from TRBV29-1 and TRBJ2-7; 10 bases match TRBD1. The J segment lost 6 bases and the V segment lost 2 bases, leaving 10 bases of the junction unmatched. The CDR3 is 15 residues long. Germline-derived CDR1 and CDR2 are SQVTM and ANQGSEA. In DNA, the CDR3 is TGCAGCGTTGAATGGGACAGGGGCGTATCGGGCGAGCAGTACTTC. Its protein product is CSVEWDRGVSGEQYF.

The V call is TRBV7-6, the J call TRBJ2-2; D remains unclear. Looked up from germline, CDR1 is SGHVS and CDR2 is FNYEAQ. The CDR3 length is 14 residues. Trimming shortened V by 3 bases and J by 0 bases, and 5 bases separated the two germline ends. The CDR3 loop is CASSFGANTGELFF. As DNA, the CDR3 is TGTGCCAGCAGCTTTGGCGCGAACACCGGGGAGCTGTTTTTT.

This clonotype occurred a few times. The V and J genes are TRBV20-1 and TRBJ1-3; TRBD1 might be the D (5 bases). Trimming left V 6 bases short and J 0 bases short, with 12 bases between. The CDR3 consists of 14 residues. CDR1 and CDR2 (germline): DFQATT, SNEGSKA (reference sequence). In DNA form, the CDR3 reads TGCAGTGCCTACAGGCCACACTCTGGAAACACCATATATTTT. Its translation: CSAYRPHSGNTIYF.

The rearrangement joins TRBV7-8 to TRBJ1-5; D not certain. The CDR3 sequence is 16 residues long. Germline V CDR1 and CDR2: SGHVS, FQNEAQ. The germline V and J ends were trimmed by 4 bases and 6 bases, with 19 bases remaining between them. In DNA, the CDR3 is TGTGCCAGCAGCTATACAAACGGCAATGGAGGTCAGCCCCAGCATTTT. This gives the protein CASSYTNGNGGQPQHF.

This clonotype was counted between two and nine times. The chain has TRBV4-1 and TRBJ2-7, with no clear D. CDR1 is MGHRA and CDR2 is YSYEKL in the germline V gene. The CDR3 is made up of 14 amino acids. Trimming removed 4 bases from V and 2 bases from J, with 12 bases in between. CDR3: CASSPPWTPYEQYF. In nucleotides, the CDR3 is TGCGCCAGCAGCCCGCCGTGGACCCCCTACGAGCAGTACTTC.

This clonotype came up many times. The chain has TRBV20-1 and TRBJ2-3; D is possibly TRBD1 or TRBD2 (5 bases each). Germline V gene sequence: CDR1 DFQATT, CDR2 SNEGSKA (reference sequence). The CDR3 length is 13 residues. Trimming shortened V by 3 bases and J by 15 bases, and 22 bases separated the two germline ends. DNA of the CDR3: TGCAGTGCTAGTAAGGACGGTGGGACGGGATGTTATTTT. As protein: CSASKDGGTGCYF.

This clonotype appeared a few times. The rearrangement uses TRBV5-5 and TRBJ2-7; D might be TRBD1 or TRBD2, each matching 6 bases. The germline V and J ends were trimmed by 4 bases and 6 bases, with 23 bases remaining between them. Per the germline V gene, CDR1 is SGHKS and CDR2 is YYEKEE (reference sequence). CDR3 length: 16 amino acids. Written as DNA, the CDR3 is TGTGCCAGCAGCCCATTCGAAGGGGGGTTGTCTAGCGAGCAGTACTTC. Amino acid sequence: CASSPFEGGLSSEQYF.

This clonotype was seen ten or more times. For the CDR3, the DNA is TGTGCCAGCGCCCCAAGACAGGGCTCCACAGATACGCAGTATTTT. It encodes CASAPRQGSTDTQYF. The chain recombines TRBV27 with TRBJ2-3, with 7 bases aligning to TRBD1. Trimming removed 8 bases from V and 2 bases from J; junction bases left unmatched: 10. The CDR3 spans 15 residues. The germline gives CDR1 MNHEY, CDR2 SMNVEV (reference sequence).

This clonotype was counted ten times or more. The V and J genes are TRBV7-3 and TRBJ2-3; TRBD2 matches 13 bases. After removal of 5 bases from V and 4 bases from J, the junction contained 6 bases not matched to a gene. This CDR3 has 16 residues. Per the germline V gene, CDR1 is SGHTA and CDR2 is FQGTGA. In DNA form, the CDR3 reads TGTGCCAGCAGCCAGAGACTAGCGGGGGGCGCAGATACGCAGTATTTT. It codes for CASSQRLAGGADTQYF.

This clonotype was seen many times. The chain is built from TRBV2 and TRBJ2-5; no definite D call. V was cut by 4 bases and J by 3 bases, with 12 bases left in between. The CDR3 has 14 residues. Germline values: CDR1 SNHLY, CDR2 FYNNEI. CDR3 in amino acids: CASSGIQVEETQYF. CDR3 nucleotide sequence: TGTGCCAGCAGTGGAATTCAGGTCGAAGAGACCCAGTACTTC.